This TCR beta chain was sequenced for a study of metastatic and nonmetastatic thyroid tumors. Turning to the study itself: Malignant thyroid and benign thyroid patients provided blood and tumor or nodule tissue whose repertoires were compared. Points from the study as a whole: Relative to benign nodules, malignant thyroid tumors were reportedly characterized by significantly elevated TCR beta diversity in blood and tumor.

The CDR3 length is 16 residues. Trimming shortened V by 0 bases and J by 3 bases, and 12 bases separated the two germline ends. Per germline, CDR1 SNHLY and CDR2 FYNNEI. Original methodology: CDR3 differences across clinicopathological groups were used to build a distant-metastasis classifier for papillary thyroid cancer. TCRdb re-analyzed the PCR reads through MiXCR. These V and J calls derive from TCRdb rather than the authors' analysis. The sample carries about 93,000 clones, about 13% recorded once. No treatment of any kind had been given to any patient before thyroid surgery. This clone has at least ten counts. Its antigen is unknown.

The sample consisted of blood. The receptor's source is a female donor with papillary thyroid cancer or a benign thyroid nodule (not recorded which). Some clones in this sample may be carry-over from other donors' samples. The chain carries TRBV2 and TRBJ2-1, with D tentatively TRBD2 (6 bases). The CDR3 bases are TGTGCCAGCAGTGAAGCGGGTAGCGGATACTACAATGAGCAGTTCTTC. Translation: CASSEAGSGYYNEQFF.